This T cell receptor beta chain appears in the sequencing data of a study of T cell repertoires in cytomegalovirus infection. Study details: Researchers turned to recently identified HLA-C-restricted CMV epitopes as well as well-studied HLA-B-restricted ones. Based on public TCR beta signatures, there were indications of CMV infection and of a matching HLA type.

One entry per CDR3 protein results from TCRdb running MiXCR on the reads. This table holds about 920,000 distinct CDR3 sequences, less than 35% found once. Study-wide points: What dominated the ex vivo response were HLA-C-restricted CMV-specific TCR beta clonotypes.

This clonotype occurred a few times. Its target is unknown. Here the sequenced sample was cultured CD8+ T cells from PBMCs, taken from culture after CMV antigen stimulation. The sequence came from a human donor in good health (CMV status not recorded). Some clones in this sample may be carry-over from other donors' samples.

This CDR3 reads CASSSRDPAGGELFF. Written as DNA, the CDR3 is TGTGCCAGCAGCTCCCGGGACCCGGCAGGCGGGGAGCTGTTTTTT. V and J are TRBV7-6 and TRBJ2-2; TRBD1 or TRBD2 may be the D gene (5 bases each). The germline gives CDR1 SGHVS, CDR2 FNYEAQ. The CDR3 covers 15 residues. Trimming took 4 bases from V and 7 from J, leaving 16 bases between them.